Detailed here is one TCR beta chain. The table came from immunoSEQ multiplex PCR; TCRdb's copy has only in-frame clones and leaves some out. The repertoire holds over 140,000 clones, more than 60% seen once, with roughly 10% in the top ten. This specimen belongs to a study of blood T cell repertoires in COVID-19. Overall study: Sources were T cells, B-cell-depleted T cells, or PBMCs; the material itself was cDNA or gDNA.

With 4 bases clipped from V and 3 bases from J, the junction kept 7 bases outside the gene matches. Germline V gene data show CDR1 as SGHKS and CDR2 as YYEKEE (reference sequence). This CDR3 is 16 amino acids long. V is TRBV5-5 and J is TRBJ2-5; 12 nucleotides agree with TRBD2. The sample taken for sequencing was peripheral blood. This receptor was obtained from a woman in her forties or fifties with active or convalescent COVID-19. CDR3: CASSRGLAGQEETQYF. The CDR3 DNA reads as TGTGCCAGCAGCCGCGGACTAGCGGGACAGGAAGAGACCCAGTACTTC.